This T cell receptor (beta chain) was profiled in a study of PD-L1 blockade in urothelial cancer. About the research overall: At 3 weeks after treatment start (second dose) and again at 6 weeks, blood was analyzed. The study, taken as a whole, reports: Those with durable benefit had larger increases in tumor-associated blood clones at 3 weeks. Below-median blood TCR clonality before treatment forecast better survival.

Clones were read by immunoSEQ multiplex PCR, and TCRdb kept only the in-frame ones, dropping some. The sample consists of 70,000 or so clones, roughly 89% of them appearing once. The CDR3 totals 14 residues. From germline, CDR1 is LNHNV and CDR2 YYDKDF (reference sequence). V shed 8 bases and J shed 0 bases, with 13 bases lying between them. As regards this clone: Its cognate antigen is unknown.

The clonotype originates from a man aged 60-69 years with urothelial cancer. The sample here was PBMCs, taken around atezolizumab (anti-PD-L1) treatment. The chain joins TRBV15 to TRBJ1-1; no clear D. CDR3: CATAEAQLNTEAFF. The CDR3 DNA follows: TGTGCCACCGCGGAGGCTCAGTTGAACACTGAAGCTTTCTTT.